One sample yielded the 16 T cell receptor beta chains listed below, sequenced in a study of cytomegalovirus exposure and HLA in healthy donors. In the PCR, 60 Vbeta and 13 Jbeta primers were used. The repertoire was sequenced with immunoSEQ multiplex PCR; TCRdb's copy has only in-frame clones and lacks some. The sample yields about 160,000 clones, approximately 76% seen once. The sample consisted of PBMCs. These TCRs come from a man aged 55 to 70 in good health and CMV-seronegative.

This clone was observed a single time. In DNA form, the CDR3 reads TGTGCCAGCAGCAAGGCTCTAGCGGGGGGGATTGAGCAGTTCTTC. This encodes CASSKALAGGIEQFF. The chain has TRBV21-1 and TRBJ2-1; the table gives TRBD2 as D, unverified against the DNA. TRBV21-1 is deemed a pseudogene. The CDR3 length is 15 residues.

CDR3 region: CSVTGTPGTEAFF. CDR3 nucleotide sequence: TGCAGCGTCACGGGGACTCCGGGAACTGAAGCTTTCTTT. The chain combines TRBV29-1 with TRBJ1-1, with a weak D call TRBD1 (5 bases). V shed 6 bases and J shed 5 bases, with 16 bases lying between them. CDR3 size: 13 residues. Germline CDR1 SQVTM, CDR2 ANQGSEA.

The chain joins TRBV4-1 to TRBJ1-5; maybe TRBD1 (5 bases). Germline V CDR1 and CDR2: MGHRA, YSYEKL. Trimming removed 1 base from V and 0 bases from J, with 7 bases in between. The length of the CDR3 is 15 residues. CDR3 in DNA: TGCGCCAGCAGCCAAGGACAGCTTAGCAATCAGCCCCAGCATTTT. This sequence encodes CASSQGQLSNQPQHF.

In its sample, this clone was seen a few times. The chain joins TRBV7-2 to TRBJ1-5, with D hard to call. V was trimmed by 3 bases and J by 1 base, leaving 7 bases between them. Germline lookup yields CDR1 SGHTA and CDR2 FQGNSA. The CDR3 has 14 residues. This CDR3 is CASSFGLSNQPQHF. The CDR3 DNA is TGTGCCAGCAGCTTTGGGCTGAGCAATCAGCCCCAGCATTTT. The full variable domain, rest sourced from reference TRBV7-2 and TRBJ1-5, is GAGVSQSPSNKVTEKGKDVELRCDPISGHTALYWYRQSLGQGLEFLIYFQGNSAPDKSGLPSDRFSAERTGGSVSTLTIQRTQQEDSAVYLCASSFGLSNQPQHFGDGTRLSIL.

The V gene is TRBV5-1, the J gene TRBJ2-3; 9 nucleotides match TRBD1. CDR3 length: 16 residues. Germline V gene data show CDR1 as SGHRS and CDR2 as YFSETQ. Germline trimming cut 5 bases from V and 3 bases from J; bases unmatched to any gene: 10. CDR3 sequence: CASRKQTGGRTDTQYF. Here the CDR3 DNA reads TGCGCCAGCAGAAAACAGACAGGGGGGAGGACAGATACGCAGTATTTT.

The J gene is TRBJ1-5, the V gene TRBV28; 9 bases align to TRBD1. The CDR3 loop spans 14 amino acids. Trimming cost V 6 bases and J 4 bases; bases outside gene matches: 4. The germline CDR1 and CDR2 sequences are MDHEN and SYDVKM. The CDR3 protein is CASRAGTGNQPQHF. CDR3 bases: TGTGCCAGCAGGGCCGGGACAGGGAATCAGCCCCAGCATTTT. Full variable domain (outside the CDR3, taken from reference TRBV28 and TRBJ1-5): DVKVTQSSRYLVKRTGEKVFLECVQDMDHENMFWYRQDPGLGLRLIYFSYDVKMKEKGDIPEGYSVSREKKERFSLILESASTNQTSMYLCASRAGTGNQPQHFGDGTRLSIL.

In the case of this clone: The junction differs from germline at one of its ends, possibly a read error. J is TRBJ2-1 and V is TRBV7-9; possibly TRBD1 for D (7 bases). Germline values: CDR1 SEHNR, CDR2 FQNEAQ (reference sequence). This CDR3 has 14 amino acids. The CDR3 here is CSSSLGGTDNEQFF. The CDR3 bases are TGTTCCAGCAGCTTAGGAGGGACAGACAATGAGCAGTTCTTC.

This clone was seen a few times. The CDR3 coding sequence is TGTGCCAGCAGTTTAGGGGCCATGTACAATGAGCAGTTCTTC. Protein product: CASSLGAMYNEQFF. The chain carries TRBV28 and TRBJ2-1, with D perhaps TRBD1 (5 bases). The germline V gene has CDR1 MDHEN and CDR2 SYDVKM. Trimming removed 2 bases at V and 4 bases at J, with 9 bases between. CDR3 size: 14 residues.

The chain links TRBV27 to TRBJ2-3, with 14 bases that match TRBD2. This CDR3 region has 18 residues. Losses at the gene ends were 6 bases for V and 3 bases for J; bases not matched to a gene: 11. The germline CDR1 and CDR2 sequences are MNHEY and SMNVEV (reference sequence). The CDR3 is CASSLTSGRAILTDTQYF. Here the CDR3 DNA reads TGTGCCAGCAGCCTGACTAGCGGGAGGGCCATTTTGACAGATACGCAGTATTTT.

The chain recombines TRBV25-1 with TRBJ2-3; TRBD1 matches at 10 bases. The length of the CDR3 is 16 residues. The germline V gene encodes CDR1 MGHDK and CDR2 SYGVNS. V was clipped by 5 bases and J by 4 bases; unmatched bases: 9. CDR3 nucleotides: TGTGCCAGCAGTCCCTTGGGGACAGGGGACTCAGATACGCAGTATTTT. Its protein product is CASSPLGTGDSDTQYF.

As regards this clone: Other nucleotide sequences in the sample specify the same CDR3. This chain uses TRBV6-5 with TRBJ2-7; D remains ambiguous. The CDR3 covers 13 residues. V was trimmed by 6 bases and J by 2 bases, leaving 11 bases between them. Germline V gives CDR1 MNHEY, CDR2 SVGAGI. The CDR3 coding sequence is TGTGCCAGCAGAGTCGGGTCGGCCTACGAGCAGTACTTC. Translated, it gives CASRVGSAYEQYF.

This clone has only one observation. This sequence joins TRBV19 and TRBJ1-1; D gene ambiguous. Germline CDR1 LNHDA, CDR2 SQIVND (reference sequence). CDR3 length: 13 amino acids. Trimming took off 6 bases at V and 4 bases at J, with 12 bases between the two ends. This CDR3 is CASRLVGSTEAFF. The CDR3 DNA sequence: TGTGCCAGTAGGCTTGTTGGGAGCACTGAAGCTTTCTTT.

The chain employs TRBV11-3 and TRBJ2-3; TRBD1 might be the D (6 bases). V was trimmed by 0 bases and J by 0 bases, leaving 7 bases between them. CDR3 size: 15 residues. Germline values: CDR1 SGHNT, CDR2 YENEEA. As DNA, the CDR3 is TGTGCCAGCAGCTTAGATGGGACAAGCACAGATACGCAGTATTTT. Protein product: CASSLDGTSTDTQYF. The full variable domain, in which reference TRBV11-3 and TRBJ2-3 provide the parts outside the CDR3, is EAGVVQSPRYKIIEKKQPVAFWCNPISGHNTLYWYLQNLGQGPELLIRYENEEAVDDSQLPKDRFSAERLKGVDSTLKIQPAELGDSAVYLCASSLDGTSTDTQYFGPGTRLTVL.

This clone has only a few counts. V and J are TRBV7-2 and TRBJ2-1, with TRBD2 matching 12 bases. After removal of 5 bases from V and 8 bases from J, the junction contained 4 bases not matched to a gene. The CDR3 is made up of 14 amino acids. Germline assignment: CDR1 SGHTA and CDR2 FQGNSA. Here the CDR3 reads CASSLRLAGDEQFF. The DNA for the CDR3 is TGTGCCAGCAGCCTGAGACTAGCGGGAGATGAGCAGTTCTTC.

The rearrangement uses TRBV19 and TRBJ2-1; 7 bases match TRBD1. Germline values: CDR1 LNHDA, CDR2 SQIVND (reference sequence). V was clipped by 3 bases and J by 6 bases; unmatched bases: 17. The length of the CDR3 is 18 residues. CDR3 bases: TGTGCCAGTAGTATCTTCTCCGGACAGGTAGGTGTGGTCAATGAGCAGTTCTTC. This sequence encodes CASSIFSGQVGVVNEQFF.

CDR3 residues: CASRLALAPSSYEQYF. The CDR3 region has the DNA TGTGCAAGTCGCTTAGCTCTAGCGCCCTCCTCCTACGAGCAGTACTTC. This chain joins TRBV12-2 and TRBJ2-7; TRBD2 reflects the table's D call only, with no check against the DNA. TRBV12-2 constitutes a pseudogene. The CDR3 is made up of 16 amino acids.